The 23 T cell receptor beta chains below come from one sample, sequenced in a study of Graves' ophthalmopathy and Graves' hyperthyroidism. Amplified TCR beta CDR3 regions were obtained using RNA transcripts as template. Following a first-round RT-PCR that used HTBI primers, a second-round multiplex PCR was carried out. TCRdb called the multiplex PCR reads again in MiXCR, with one record for every CDR3 protein. Among about 600,000 distinct CDR3 sequences listed, about 35% were seen once. The material sequenced was peripheral blood or thyroid tissue (not recorded which). Receptors originate from an adult man with Graves' hyperthyroidism.

The rearrangement uses TRBV7-9 and TRBJ2-6; 8 bases align to TRBD1. The CDR3 consists of 16 residues. V lost 5 bases, J lost 5 bases, and 8 bases stayed unmatched. Germline V gene lookup returns CDR1 SEHNR and CDR2 FQNEAQ (reference sequence). In nucleotides, the CDR3 is TGTGCCAGCAGCGTCTACGACAGGGGTCGGGCCAACGTCCTGACTTTC. The encoded protein is CASSVYDRGRANVLTF.

For the CDR3, the DNA is TGTGCCAGCAGCCAAGATGGGGCTATGTTCTACGAGCAGTACTTC. As protein: CASSQDGAMFYEQYF. This chain joins TRBV14 and TRBJ2-7; tentatively, D is TRBD1 (5 bases). The CDR3 runs 15 residues. Germline V gene data show CDR1 as SGHDN and CDR2 as FVKESK. V dropped 0 bases and J dropped 3 bases, with 12 bases sitting between them.

Note on this clonotype: Just one base apart from a much larger clone, this may be a read error. As the CDR3 is not closed by the conserved phenylalanine or tryptophan, this likely results from a read error. This chain joins TRBV6-5 and TRBJ2-7; 10 bases are shared with TRBD1. CDR1 and CDR2 from the germline V gene are MNHEY and SVGAGI. Germline trimming cut 7 bases from V and 2 bases from J; bases unmatched to any gene: 5. The CDR3 length is 14 residues. Written as DNA, the CDR3 is TGTGCCAGCACCCAGACAGGGGGCGCCTACGAGCAGTACTTG. Amino acids: CASTQTGGAYEQYL.

This clonotype was picked up many times. V is TRBV12-3 or TRBV12-4 and J is TRBJ1-5; the D is unclear. V was trimmed by 3 bases and J by 9 bases, leaving 9 bases between them. The CDR3 runs 12 residues. The CDR3, as DNA: TGTGCCAGCAGTTTGGGGTCCCCGCCCCAGCATTTT. It specifies CASSLGSPPQHF.

This clonotype was found many times. V gene TRBV15 combines with J gene TRBJ1-5, with D possibly TRBD1 on 6 matching bases. The CDR3 consists of 19 residues. CDR1 and CDR2 from the germline V gene are LNHNV and YYDKDF (reference sequence). Trimming pared 1 base from V and 5 bases from J, leaving 24 bases between. Written as DNA, the CDR3 is TGTGCCACCAGCAGAGGGTGGGGGCGAATAGAAGGGGGGCATCAGCCCCAGCATTTT. Translated: CATSRGWGRIEGGHQPQHF. Full variable domain (remainder filled in from reference TRBV15 and TRBJ1-5): DAMVIQNPRYQVTQFGKPVTLSCSQTLNHNVMYWYQQKSSQAPKLLFHYYDKDFNNEADTPDNFQSRRPNTSFCFLDIRSPGLGDTAMYLCATSRGWGRIEGGHQPQHFGDGTRLSIL.

This clonotype was counted between two and nine times. J is TRBJ1-1 and V is TRBV12-3 or TRBV12-4; D uncertain. Between the trimmed V and J ends, which lost 3 bases and 3 bases, there was a span of 14 bases. The CDR3 sequence is 15 residues long. CDR3 in amino acids: CASSFFDKGYTEAFF. For the CDR3, the DNA is TGTGCCAGCAGTTTCTTCGACAAGGGTTACACTGAAGCTTTCTTT.

This clonotype was seen more than once but under ten times. The genes are TRBV7-9 and TRBJ2-7, with D maybe TRBD1 (6 bases). This CDR3 has 14 residues. V dropped 5 bases and J dropped 3 bases, with 14 bases sitting between them. Germline values: CDR1 SEHNR, CDR2 FQNEAQ (reference sequence). DNA for the CDR3: TGTGCCAGCAGCCGCGCAGGGGCGAACTACGAGCAGTACTTC. This codes for CASSRAGANYEQYF.

The sample holds many counts of this clonotype. The chain is built from TRBV4-2 and TRBJ1-6, with D unresolved. The CDR3 extends over 16 amino acids. Per germline, CDR1 LGHNA and CDR2 YNFKEQ. V lost 0 bases and J lost 5, with 11 bases in between. CDR3 bases: TGTGCCAGCAGCCAAGACAGACGCACTAATAATTCACCCCTCCACTTT. This gives the protein CASSQDRRTNNSPLHF.

The gene calls are TRBV7-2 and TRBJ1-1; the D is unclear. The V gene lost 1 base and the J gene lost 8 bases, with 14 bases spanning the gap. The CDR3 is 14 amino acids. Germline V gene data show CDR1 as SGHTA and CDR2 as FQGNSA. The CDR3 loop is CASSLGAATQEAFF. In DNA, the CDR3 is TGTGCCAGCAGCTTAGGGGCAGCGACCCAGGAAGCTTTCTTT.

To note about this clonotype: It may be a read error: a sequence one base away is much more abundant. V usage is TRBV12-3 or TRBV12-4 and J usage is TRBJ2-6, with D unclear. The CDR3 spans 18 residues. CDR3: CAGSKSPHFLSGANVLTF. In DNA, the CDR3 is TGTGCCGGCAGCAAAAGTCCACATTTCCTCTCTGGGGCCAACGTCCTGACTTTC.

This clonotype was observed at least ten times. The rearrangement links TRBV7-9 to TRBJ2-2; D is ambiguous. There are 15 residues in the CDR3. Germline V gives CDR1 SEHNR, CDR2 FQNEAQ (reference sequence). Deletions cut 8 bases from V and 4 bases from J, with 17 bases between. CDR3 nucleotide sequence: TGTGCCAGCGCTGCCGGCACTCCAACCACCGGGGAGCTGTTTTTT. The encoded protein is CASAAGTPTTGELFF.

The chain employs TRBV3-1 and TRBJ2-5; D remains ambiguous. The end of the DNA is better explained by TRBJ2-1, so the J call may be wrong. Germline values: CDR1 LGHDT, CDR2 YNNKEL (reference sequence). This CDR3 is built from 12 residues. The CDR3 loop reads CASSQVTDEQFF. The CDR3 DNA reads as TGTGCCAGCAGCCAAGTTACAGACGAGCAGTTCTTC.

This clonotype was seen many times. The CDR3 sequence: CASSQERNYGYTF. CDR3 bases: TGCGCCAGCAGCCAAGAGAGAAACTATGGCTACACCTTC. The chain uses TRBV4-1 and TRBJ1-2; D not resolved. The CDR3 has 13 amino acids. The V end lost 0 bases, the J end lost 2 bases, and 4 bases lay between the germline ends. CDR1 MGHRA and CDR2 YSYEKL come from the germline V gene.

This clonotype was seen many times. The chain uses TRBV2 and TRBJ2-5; 7 bases are shared with TRBD1. Germline values: CDR1 SNHLY, CDR2 FYNNEI. V shed 7 bases, J shed 0 bases, and the junction held 5 bases outside the gene matches. The CDR3 is 14 residues long. This chain's CDR3 is CASKDDRDQETQYF. For the CDR3, the DNA is TGTGCCAGCAAAGACGACAGGGACCAAGAGACCCAGTACTTC.

This clonotype turned up a few times. This chain uses TRBV24-1 with TRBJ2-7; D not certain. The DNA end is more similar to TRBJ2-1, so the J call may be wrong. The CDR3 covers 11 residues. Germline assignment: CDR1 KGHDR and CDR2 SFDVKD. This CDR3 reads CATSDDLEQFF. CDR3 nucleotides: TGTGCCACCAGTGATGATCTTGAGCAGTTCTTC.

The J gene is TRBJ2-7, the V gene TRBV29-1; TRBD2 agrees at 11 bases. This CDR3 comprises 15 residues. Per germline, CDR1 SQVTM and CDR2 ANQGSEA. The V segment lost 4 bases and the J segment 2 bases; nucleotides outside the gene matches: 7. CDR3: CSVGSVAGGAYEQYF. As DNA, the CDR3 is TGCAGCGTTGGGAGTGTAGCGGGAGGGGCCTACGAGCAGTACTTC.

This clonotype was counted many times. The rearrangement links TRBV7-8 to TRBJ1-1; 7 bases map to TRBD1. CDR1 SGHVS and CDR2 FQNEAQ come from the germline V gene. This CDR3 spans 14 amino acids. Trimming removed 4 bases from V and 4 bases from J; junction bases left unmatched: 6. CDR3 DNA: TGTGCCAGCAGCTCAGCAGGGGGGAGCACTGAAGCTTTCTTT. Its translation: CASSSAGGSTEAFF.

The gene calls are TRBV19 and TRBJ2-5, with 7 bases lining up with TRBD2. J gave up 5 bases and V 5 bases, and 14 bases lay outside the gene matches. The CDR3 runs 16 residues. CDR1 is LNHDA, CDR2 SQIVND, per germline (reference sequence). The chain's CDR3 is CASSPLGGRAGETQYF. The CDR3 DNA reads TGTGCCAGTAGTCCCCTAGGAGGGAGGGCCGGCGAGACCCAGTACTTC.

The chain links TRBV9 to TRBJ2-2, with 8 positions matching TRBD1. Germline V gene sequence: CDR1 SGDLS, CDR2 YYNGEE. This CDR3 contains 16 residues. V was clipped by 3 bases and J by 6 bases; unmatched bases: 10. Written as DNA, the CDR3 is TGTGCCAGCAGCGACCCGGGACAGGCCTCGTCCGGGGAGCTGTTTTTT. Translating gives CASSDPGQASSGELFF.

This chain links TRBV29-1 with TRBJ2-7; D is unresolved. The J call may be wrong; the DNA end is better matched by TRBJ2-1. The CDR3 loop spans 13 amino acids. CDR1 and CDR2 (germline): SQVTM, ANQGSEA. The CDR3 protein is CSVEHGSYNEQFF. CDR3 in DNA: TGCAGCGTTGAGCACGGCTCCTACAATGAGCAGTTCTTC.

This clonotype has a count of ten or more. This rearrangement joins TRBV2 to TRBJ1-4, with D perhaps TRBD1 (6 bases). There are 15 residues in the CDR3. The germline V and J ends were trimmed by 3 bases and 5 bases, with 13 bases remaining between them. In germline, CDR1 is SNHLY, CDR2 FYNNEI. This CDR3 is CASSDVWGPNEKLFF. CDR3 DNA sequence: TGTGCCAGCAGTGACGTGTGGGGGCCAAATGAAAAACTGTTTTTT.

This clonotype was counted at least ten times. The J gene is TRBJ1-6, the V gene TRBV4-2; D is undetermined. CDR1 and CDR2 from the germline V gene are LGHNA and YNFKEQ. There are 15 residues in the CDR3. V lost 0 bases and J 8 bases, leaving 11 bases between the germline ends. CDR3 sequence (DNA): TGTGCCAGCAGCCAAGAGCAGCTTCGGGATTCACCCCTCCACTTT. Its protein product is CASSQEQLRDSPLHF.

This chain joins TRBV24-1 and TRBJ2-7, with 8 nucleotides matching TRBD1. This CDR3 has 12 amino acids. The germline V gene encodes CDR1 KGHDR and CDR2 SFDVKD. With 12 bases clipped from V and 3 bases from J, the junction kept 6 bases outside the gene matches. The CDR3 region is CASGTGYYEQYF. DNA for the CDR3: TGTGCCTCCGGGACAGGTTACTACGAGCAGTACTTC.